A single sample gave rise to the 16 T cell receptor beta chains below, sequenced in a study of molecular identifiers for immune sequencing clone quantification. TCRdb reprocessed the PCR reads with MiXCR, giving one entry per CDR3 protein. The sample carries about 320,000 distinct CDR3 sequences, around 21% recorded once. Material for sequencing was naive CD8+ T cells from blood, with Jurkat cell RNA spiked in. The subset: FACS-sorted CD8+CD4-CCR7+CD45RA+ naive T cells. The receptors were gathered from a human donor in good health. Some libraries in this study had Jurkat cell RNA spiked in.

Many counts were recorded for this clonotype. The chain combines TRBV7-6 with TRBJ1-6; maybe TRBD1 (5 bases). V lost 5 bases and J lost 6, with 20 bases in between. The germline CDR1 and CDR2 sequences are SGHVS and FNYEAQ. This CDR3 is built from 17 residues. The CDR3 is CASSPNKRTGLNSPLHF. In nucleotides, the CDR3 is TGTGCCAGCAGCCCAAACAAGCGCACAGGCCTTAATTCACCCCTCCACTTT.

This clonotype was picked up many times. The gene calls are TRBV6-2 or TRBV6-3 and TRBJ1-5; D is ambiguous. The CDR3 is made up of 14 amino acids. The V end was cut by 5 bases, the J end by 5 bases, with 13 bases between. Germline V CDR1 and CDR2: MNHEY, SVGEGT. Here the CDR3 DNA reads TGTGCCAGCAGTGCGGGCCAAACCTATCAGCCCCAGCATTTT. Translation: CASSAGQTYQPQHF.

As concerns this clonotype: The conserved phenylalanine or tryptophan is not found at the CDR3 terminus, so this likely reflects a read error. This sequence joins TRBV6-2 or TRBV6-3 and TRBJ2-5; D possibly corresponds to TRBD1 (5 bases). CDR3 size: 13 residues. V was cut by 7 bases and J by 3 bases, with 12 bases left in between. Germline V gene data show CDR1 as MNHEY and CDR2 as SVGEGT. In DNA form, the CDR3 reads TGTGCCAGCAAAAGAAGGGGAAAAGAGACCCAGTACTCC. Translating it yields CASKRRGKETQYS.

As regards this clonotype: Since a much larger clone is just one base distant, this may be a read error. V gene TRBV10-3 combines with J gene TRBJ1-1; D is perhaps TRBD1 (6 bases). Trimming took 3 bases from V and 0 from J, leaving 11 bases between them. The CDR3 is 15 amino acids. Germline lookup yields CDR1 ENHRY and CDR2 SYGVKD. The CDR3: CAISDADRMNTEAFF. In DNA, the CDR3 is TGTGCCATCAGTGATGCGGACAGAATGAACACTGAAGCTTTCTTT.

On this clonotype itself: A much larger clone lies a single base off, so this may be a read error. The CDR3 spells CASSESSAKFNYGYAF. CDR3 DNA sequence: TGCGCCAGCAGTGAGTCGTCAGCAAAGTTTAACTATGGCTACGCCTTC. The V gene is TRBV10-2, the J gene TRBJ1-2; D remains unclear. This CDR3 has 16 amino acids. Germline V gene lookup returns CDR1 WSHSY and CDR2 SAAADI.

This clonotype was observed a handful of times. This rearrangement joins TRBV24-1 to TRBJ1-1, with unresolved D. Between the trimmed V and J ends, which lost 3 bases and 0 bases, there was a span of 4 bases. The CDR3 has 13 residues. Germline-derived CDR1 and CDR2 are KGHDR and SFDVKD. The CDR3 nucleotides are TGTGCCACCAGTGATGCCCTGAACACTGAAGCTTTCTTT. Translation gives CATSDALNTEAFF.

This clonotype has a count of ten or more. This sequence joins TRBV6-2 or TRBV6-3 and TRBJ2-3, with a possible D match to TRBD1 (6 bases). The germline V gene has CDR1 MNHEY and CDR2 SVGEGT. V dropped 8 bases and J dropped 6 bases, with 18 bases sitting between them. The CDR3 totals 14 residues. This CDR3 reads CASSPVGAWDTQYF. CDR3 DNA sequence: TGTGCCAGCTCCCCTGTGGGGGCTTGGGATACGCAGTATTTT.

This clonotype has only a few counts. A junction end diverges from the germline sequence, so it may reflect a read error. This chain joins TRBV20-1 and TRBJ2-4; D assignment may be TRBD1 or TRBD2 (5 bases each). The CDR3 has 15 amino acids. CDR1 is DFQATT, CDR2 SNEGSKA, per germline (reference sequence). DNA of the CDR3: TGCAGTGCTAGCCTCCCGGGGCTAGCCAAAAACGTTCAGTACTTC. Translating gives CSASLPGLAKNVQYF.

This clonotype came up many times. The chain joins TRBV14 to TRBJ1-1; the D is unclear. CDR3 length: 14 residues. Trimming took 0 bases from V and 6 from J, leaving 11 bases between them. Germline CDR1 is SGHDN and CDR2 is FVKESK. This CDR3 reads CASSQEKVSAEAFF. The CDR3 bases are TGTGCCAGCAGCCAAGAAAAGGTTAGCGCTGAAGCTTTCTTT.

This clonotype was picked up many times. At one of its ends the junction is not consistent with the germline gene, which may arise from a read error. The chain combines TRBV7-9 with TRBJ1-1; D may be TRBD1 (5 bases). The CDR3 sequence is 15 residues long. Germline CDR1 is SEHNR and CDR2 is FQNEAQ (reference sequence). CDR3 DNA sequence: TGTGCCAGCAGCCTAGCGGGGGAGGGGCGGACTGAAGCTTTCTTT. Translated, it gives CASSLAGEGRTEAFF.

This clonotype was seen a few times. One base away lies a much larger clone, so this may be a sequencing read error. Here the CDR3 omits its conserved ending phenylalanine or tryptophan, so a read error is the likely source. The chain carries TRBV7-9 and TRBJ1-1; D not certain. Germline V gives CDR1 SEHNR, CDR2 FQNEAQ (reference sequence). The CDR3 is 12 amino acids. Trimming left V 4 bases short and J 8 bases short, with 11 bases between. The CDR3: CASSSFPAEAFS. Written as DNA, the CDR3 is TGTGCCAGCAGCTCATTTCCGGCAGAAGCTTTCTCT.

This clonotype has a count of ten or more. The chain carries TRBV12-3 or TRBV12-4 and TRBJ2-5; no clear D. This CDR3 contains 15 residues. The V end was cut by 1 base, the J end by 2 bases, with 11 bases between. The CDR3 here is CASSLVGFGQETQYF. The CDR3 DNA reads TGTGCCAGCAGTTTAGTGGGTTTCGGTCAAGAGACCCAGTACTTC.

This clonotype was detected many times. The chain has TRBV7-2 and TRBJ2-1; D uncertain. V was cut by 1 base and J by 7 bases, with 8 bases left in between. This CDR3 has 13 residues. Germline values: CDR1 SGHTA, CDR2 FQGNSA. The CDR3 DNA is TGTGCCAGCAGCTTAGGTTCAGCTAATGAGCAGTTCTTC. Protein: CASSLGSANEQFF.

This clonotype was counted a few times. The V call is TRBV14, the J call TRBJ2-4; 8 positions match TRBD1. From germline, CDR1 is SGHDN and CDR2 FVKESK. The CDR3 consists of 19 residues. Trimming cost V 6 bases and J 1 base; bases outside gene matches: 17. CDR3 coding DNA: TGTGCCAGCAGAACGTTTCTCAGACAGGGGAAGGTGGCCAAAAACATTCAGTACTTC. The encoded protein is CASRTFLRQGKVAKNIQYF. The whole variable domain, filled in from reference TRBV14 and TRBJ2-4, reads EAGVTQFPSHSVIEKGQTVTLRCDPISGHDNLYWYRRVMGKEIKFLLHFVKESKQDESGMPNNRFLAERTGGTYSTLKVQPAELEDSGVYFCASRTFLRQGKVAKNIQYFGAGTRLSVL.

About this clonotype: This could be a read error, since a much larger clone is one nucleotide away. This sequence joins TRBV28 and TRBJ2-7; D is possibly TRBD1 (6 bases). The germline V gene has CDR1 MDHEN and CDR2 SYDVKM. This CDR3 has 13 amino acids. Trimming removed 7 bases at V and 6 bases at J, with 16 bases between. CDR3 DNA: TGTGCCAGCACCCAGGGACAAGCCTGCGAGCAGTACTTC. Translated: CASTQGQACEQYF. The full variable domain, completed using reference TRBV28 and TRBJ2-7, is DVKVTQSSRYLVKRTGEKVFLECVQDMDHENMFWYRQDPGLGLRLIYFSYDVKMKEKGDIPEGYSVSREKKERFSLILESASTNQTSMYLCASTQGQACEQYFGPGTRLTVT.

This clonotype has ten or more counts. V and J are TRBV7-9 and TRBJ1-5; D unresolved. The CDR3 is 15 amino acids. CDR1 is SEHNR, CDR2 FQNEAQ, per germline (reference sequence). Trimming left V 4 bases short and J 0 bases short, with 10 bases between. The CDR3 region is CASSSTLNSNQPQHF. The CDR3 DNA reads as TGTGCCAGCAGCTCGACACTAAATAGCAATCAGCCCCAGCATTTT.